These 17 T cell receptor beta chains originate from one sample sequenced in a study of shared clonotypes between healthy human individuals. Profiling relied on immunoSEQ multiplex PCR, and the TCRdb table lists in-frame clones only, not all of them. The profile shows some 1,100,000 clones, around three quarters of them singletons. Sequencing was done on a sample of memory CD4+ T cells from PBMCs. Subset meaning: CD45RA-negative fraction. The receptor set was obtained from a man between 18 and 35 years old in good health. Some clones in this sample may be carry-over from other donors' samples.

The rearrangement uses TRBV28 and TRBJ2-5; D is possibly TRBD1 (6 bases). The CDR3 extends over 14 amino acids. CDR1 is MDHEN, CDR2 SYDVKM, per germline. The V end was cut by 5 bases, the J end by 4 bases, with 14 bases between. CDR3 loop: CASSTHRAGETQYF. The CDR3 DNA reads TGTGCCAGCAGTACCCACAGGGCCGGAGAGACCCAGTACTTC.

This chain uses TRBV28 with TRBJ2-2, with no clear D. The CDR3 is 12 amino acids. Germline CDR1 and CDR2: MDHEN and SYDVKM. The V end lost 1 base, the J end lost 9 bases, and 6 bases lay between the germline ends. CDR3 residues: CASSLFLRELFF. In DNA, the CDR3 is TGTGCCAGCAGTTTATTCTTACGGGAGCTGTTTTTT.

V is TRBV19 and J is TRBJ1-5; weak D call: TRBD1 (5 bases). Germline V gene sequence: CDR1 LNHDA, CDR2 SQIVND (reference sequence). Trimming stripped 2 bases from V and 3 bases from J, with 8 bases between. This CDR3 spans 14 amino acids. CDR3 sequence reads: CASSIMGVNQPQHF. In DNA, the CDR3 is TGTGCCAGTAGTATAATGGGGGTCAATCAGCCCCAGCATTTT.

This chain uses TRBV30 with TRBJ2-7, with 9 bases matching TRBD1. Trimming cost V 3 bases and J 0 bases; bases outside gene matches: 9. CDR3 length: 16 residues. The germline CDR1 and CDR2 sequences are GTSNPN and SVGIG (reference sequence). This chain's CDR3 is CAWRPRTGANSYEQYF. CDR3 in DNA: TGTGCCTGGAGGCCTCGGACAGGGGCGAACTCCTACGAGCAGTACTTC.

CDR3 amino acids: CASSRKSGNEQFF. The CDR3 coding sequence is TGTGCCAGCAGCCGCAAATCGGGGAATGAGCAGTTCTTC. The chain recombines TRBV5-4 with TRBJ2-1; tentatively, D is TRBD2 (5 bases). Germline V gene data show CDR1 as SGHNT and CDR2 as YYREEE (reference sequence). Trimming shortened V by 4 bases and J by 7 bases, and 12 bases separated the two germline ends. The CDR3 covers 13 residues. Looking up the rest from reference TRBV5-4 and TRBJ2-1 gives the full variable domain: ETGVTQSPTHLIKTRGQQVTLRCSSQSGHNTVSWYQQALGQGPQFIFQYYREEENGRGNFPPRFSGLQFPNYSSELNVNALELDDSALYLCASSRKSGNEQFFGPGTRLTVL.

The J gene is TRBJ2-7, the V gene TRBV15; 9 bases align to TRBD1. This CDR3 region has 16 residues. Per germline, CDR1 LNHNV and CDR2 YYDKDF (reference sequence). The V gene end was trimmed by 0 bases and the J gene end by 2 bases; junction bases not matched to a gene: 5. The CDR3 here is CATSRDWGQGTYEQYF. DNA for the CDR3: TGTGCCACCAGCAGAGATTGGGGACAGGGTACCTACGAGCAGTACTTC. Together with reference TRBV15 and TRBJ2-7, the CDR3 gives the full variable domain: DAMVIQNPRYQVTQFGKPVTLSCSQTLNHNVMYWYQQKSSQAPKLLFHYYDKDFNNEADTPDNFQSRRPNTSFCFLDIRSPGLGDTAMYLCATSRDWGQGTYEQYFGPGTRLTVT.

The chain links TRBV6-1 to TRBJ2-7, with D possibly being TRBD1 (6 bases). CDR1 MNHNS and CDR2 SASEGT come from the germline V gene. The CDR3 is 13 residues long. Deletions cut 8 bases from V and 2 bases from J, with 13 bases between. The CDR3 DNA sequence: TGTGCCAGCGGACAGAATTCTCCCTACGAGCAGTACTTC. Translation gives CASGQNSPYEQYF.

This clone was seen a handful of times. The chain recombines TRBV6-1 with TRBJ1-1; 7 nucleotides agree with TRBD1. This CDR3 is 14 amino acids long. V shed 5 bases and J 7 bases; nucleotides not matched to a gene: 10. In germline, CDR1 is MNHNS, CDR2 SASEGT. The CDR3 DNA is TGTGCCAGCAGTCTTGATTGGACAGGCAGTGAAGCTTTCTTT. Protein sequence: CASSLDWTGSEAFF.

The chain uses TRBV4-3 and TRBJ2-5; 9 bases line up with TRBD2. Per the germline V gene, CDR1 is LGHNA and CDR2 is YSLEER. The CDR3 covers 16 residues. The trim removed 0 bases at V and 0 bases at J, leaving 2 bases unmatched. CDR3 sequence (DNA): TGCGCCAGCAGCCAAGACCGGACTAGCGACCAAGAGACCCAGTACTTC. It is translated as CASSQDRTSDQETQYF.

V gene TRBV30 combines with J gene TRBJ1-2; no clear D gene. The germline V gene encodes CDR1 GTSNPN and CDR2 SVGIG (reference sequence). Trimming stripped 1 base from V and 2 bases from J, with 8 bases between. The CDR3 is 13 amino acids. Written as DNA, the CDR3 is TGTGCCTGGAGTGGGAACGGGAACTATGGCTACACCTTC. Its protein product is CAWSGNGNYGYTF.

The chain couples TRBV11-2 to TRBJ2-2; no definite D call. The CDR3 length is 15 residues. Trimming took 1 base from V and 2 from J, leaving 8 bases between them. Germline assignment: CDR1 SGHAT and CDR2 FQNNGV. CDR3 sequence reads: CASSLVLRNTGELFF. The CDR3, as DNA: TGTGCCAGCAGCTTAGTCCTCAGAAACACCGGGGAGCTGTTTTTT. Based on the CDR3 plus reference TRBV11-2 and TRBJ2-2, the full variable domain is EAGVAQSPRYKIIEKRQSVAFWCNPISGHATLYWYQQILGQGPKLLIQFQNNGVVDDSQLPKDRFSAERLKGVDSTLKIQPAKLEDSAVYLCASSLVLRNTGELFFGEGSRLTVL.

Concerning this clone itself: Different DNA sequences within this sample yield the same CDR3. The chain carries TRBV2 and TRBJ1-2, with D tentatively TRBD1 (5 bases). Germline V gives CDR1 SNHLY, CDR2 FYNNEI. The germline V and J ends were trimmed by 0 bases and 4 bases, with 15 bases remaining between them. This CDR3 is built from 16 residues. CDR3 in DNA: TGTGCCAGCAGTGAAGCGCTTGGGGGGTCGGGCTATGGCTACACCTTC. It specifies CASSEALGGSGYGYTF.

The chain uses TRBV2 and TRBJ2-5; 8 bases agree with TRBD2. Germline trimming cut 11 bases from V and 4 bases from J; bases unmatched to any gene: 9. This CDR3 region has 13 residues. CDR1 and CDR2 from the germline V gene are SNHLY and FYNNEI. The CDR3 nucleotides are TGTGCCTCGGGTGCGGGAGGAGGAGAGACCCAGTACTTC. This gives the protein CASGAGGGETQYF. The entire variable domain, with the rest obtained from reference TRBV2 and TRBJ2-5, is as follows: EPEVTQTPSHQVTQMGQEVILRCVPISNHLYFYWYRQILGQKVEFLVSFYNNEISEKSEIFDDQFSVERPDGSNFTLKIRSTKLEDSAMYFCASGAGGGETQYFGPGTRLLVL.

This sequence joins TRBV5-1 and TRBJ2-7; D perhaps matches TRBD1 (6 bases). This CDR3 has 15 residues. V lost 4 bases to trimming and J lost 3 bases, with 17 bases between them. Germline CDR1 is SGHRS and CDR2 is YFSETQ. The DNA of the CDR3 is TGCGCCAGCAGCCCCTTGGGGGCTTTAGTCTACGAGCAGTACTTC. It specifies CASSPLGALVYEQYF.

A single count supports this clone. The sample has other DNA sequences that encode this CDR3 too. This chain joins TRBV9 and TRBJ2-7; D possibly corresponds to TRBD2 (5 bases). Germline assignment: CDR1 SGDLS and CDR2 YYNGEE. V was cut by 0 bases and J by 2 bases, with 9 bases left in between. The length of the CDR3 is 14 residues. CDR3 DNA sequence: TGTGCCAGCAGCGTAGGCGGTAGCGCCTACGAGCAGTACTTC. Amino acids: CASSVGGSAYEQYF.

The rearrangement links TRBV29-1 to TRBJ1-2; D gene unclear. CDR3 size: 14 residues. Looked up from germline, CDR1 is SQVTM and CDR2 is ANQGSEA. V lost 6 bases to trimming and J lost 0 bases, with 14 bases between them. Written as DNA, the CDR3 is TGCAGCGTGTTAGGCTCTGAAGCTAACTATGGCTACACCTTC. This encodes CSVLGSEANYGYTF.

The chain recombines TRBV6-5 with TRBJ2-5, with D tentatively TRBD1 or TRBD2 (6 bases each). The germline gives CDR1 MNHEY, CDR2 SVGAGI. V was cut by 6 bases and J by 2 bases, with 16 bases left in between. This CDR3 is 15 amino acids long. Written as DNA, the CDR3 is TGTGCCAGCAGCAAGGGAGGACAGCCACAAGAGACCCAGTACTTC. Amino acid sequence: CASSKGGQPQETQYF.